Listed below are T cell receptor beta chains from one sample, sequenced in a study of shared clonotypes between healthy human individuals. Profiling relied on immunoSEQ multiplex PCR, and the TCRdb table lists in-frame clones only, not all of them. The table has millions of clones, over 85% seen once. The sequencing input was naive CD4+ T cells sorted from blood. The source of these receptors is a man aged 18-30 years in good health. CDR3s include the opening cysteine and the closing phenylalanine or tryptophan. Fields, in order: CDR3 length, D gene, V gene, clone size, J gene, CDR3 DNA, CDR3 protein. D genes are given only for firm matches. Size tells how often a clone was seen (once, few, many) or the class of an expanded clone, and some rows leave it out.

15	.	TRBV2	once	TRBJ2-1	TGTGCCACCGTCGAGGGGTCGCAGCGTTACAATGAGCAGTTCTTC	CATVEGSQRYNEQFF
14	.	TRBV7-8	.	TRBJ2-2	TGTGCCAGCCTAAATTTGGTGGAAATCGGGGAGCTGTTTTTT	CASLNLVEIGELFF
15	TRBD2	TRBV19	.	TRBJ2-5	TGTGCCAGTAGGGATTCGGGGACTAGCTACGAGACCCAGTACTTC	CASRDSGTSYETQYF
15	.	TRBV18	once	TRBJ2-2	TGTGCCAGCTCACCGGCAGGGCCGAACACCGGGGAGCTGTTTTTT	CASSPAGPNTGELFF
15	TRBD1	TRBV11-2	once	TRBJ2-1	TGTGCCAGCAGCCGAAGACAGGGGTCCTACAATGAGCAGTTCTTC	CASSRRQGSYNEQFF
15	.	TRBV7-9	.	TRBJ1-6	TGTGCCAGCAGCTTAGGCCTCCAAGCGAATTCACCCCTCCACTTT	CASSLGLQANSPLHF
14	.	TRBV6-1	.	TRBJ1-5	TGTGCCACCACCCTGGGCGGGGGCAATCAGCCCCAGCATTTT	CATTLGGGNQPQHF
15	.	TRBV7-8	.	TRBJ1-5	TGTGCCAGCAGCTCCGGGGGGGTAAGAAGTCAGCCCCAGCATTTT	CASSSGGVRSQPQHF
17	TRBD1	TRBV18	.	TRBJ2-5	TGTGCCAGCTCACCCCTGCCGGGACAGGGTGCTAAGGAGACCCAGTACTTC	CASSPLPGQGAKETQYF
14	TRBD1	TRBV2	.	TRBJ1-3	TGTGCCAGCAGTAACAGGGGGGCTGGAAACACCATATATTTT	CASSNRGAGNTIYF
13	.	TRBV15	.	TRBJ2-5	TGTGCCACCAGGGACTCCTTAGGGGAGACCCAGTACTTC	CATRDSLGETQYF
14	.	TRBV5-1	once	TRBJ2-5	TGCGCCAGCAGCTTGGTGGGAAGGGAAGAGACCCAGTACTTC	CASSLVGREETQYF
13	TRBD2	TRBV6-6	.	TRBJ2-2	TGTGCCAGCCGCTCGGGACTAACCGGGGAGCTGTTTTTT	CASRSGLTGELFF
16	.	TRBV4-1	.	TRBJ2-1	TGCGCCAGCAGCCAACCCGGACGCGCGGACTACAATGAGCAGTTCTTC	CASSQPGRADYNEQFF
14	TRBD2	TRBV6-1	.	TRBJ2-7	TGTGCCAGCAGTGAAATGGGAGGGGTCTACGAGCAGTACTTC	CASSEMGGVYEQYF
15	.	TRBV7-3	.	TRBJ2-3	TGTGCCAGCAGCGCCGGGGATGGGGGAGGTGATACGCAGTATTTT	CASSAGDGGGDTQYF
12	.	TRBV28	few	TRBJ1-4	TGTGCCAGCGGTACTGGACATGAAAAACTGTTTTTT	CASGTGHEKLFF
13	TRBD1	TRBV2	.	TRBJ2-7	TGTGCCAGCAGTACCAGGGACAGCTACGAGCAGTACTTC	CASSTRDSYEQYF
16	.	TRBV4-1	.	TRBJ1-3	TGCGCCAGCAGCCACCCGGTCTCCAACTCTGGAAACACCATATATTTT	CASSHPVSNSGNTIYF
14	.	TRBV10-3	.	TRBJ2-7	TGTGCCATCAGTGACGGAACAGTCTCCTACGAGCAGTACTTC	CAISDGTVSYEQYF
16	.	TRBV5-3	.	TRBJ1-1	TGTGCCAGAAGCTTTCGTTGGGTGGTGGCCAGCCCTGAAGCTTTCTTT	CARSFRWVVASPEAFF
15	.	TRBV5-5	.	TRBJ1-5	TGTGCCAGCAGCTTGGAGGGGGTCCCTAATCAGCCCCAGCATTTT	CASSLEGVPNQPQHF
14	.	TRBV9	.	TRBJ1-6	TGTGCCAGCAGCGTAGGGGCCGATAATTCACCCCTCCACTTT	CASSVGADNSPLHF
12	.	TRBV2	.	TRBJ2-1	TGTGCCCAAGGGGGGGCAGGGAATGAGCAGTTCTTC	CAQGGAGNEQFF
11	.	TRBV19	.	TRBJ1-1	TGTGCCAGTAGTAAACCTTGGGCAGCTTTCTTT	CASSKPWAAFF
17	.	TRBV25-1	.	TRBJ2-7	TGTGCCAGCAGTGAGGGGGGAGGGGGATTAGGTATCTACGAGCAGTACTTC	CASSEGGGGLGIYEQYF
14	.	TRBV28	.	TRBJ1-1	TGTGCCAGCAGTGTTCGACAGGCGAACACTGAAGCTTTCTTT	CASSVRQANTEAFF
15	.	TRBV12-5	.	TRBJ2-7	TGTGCTAGTGGTTTCCTTCGGGGCGGAGACTACGAGCAGTACTTC	CASGFLRGGDYEQYF
16	TRBD1	TRBV6-6	.	TRBJ2-7	TGTGCCAGCAGTTCCCTGGGACAGGGGGTTTCCTACGAGCAGTACTTC	CASSSLGQGVSYEQYF
16	TRBD2	TRBV7-7	.	TRBJ2-7	TGTGCTAGCAGCCCCTTGCGGGGGGGTTCCTCCTACGAGCAGTACTTC	CASSPLRGGSSYEQYF
15	.	TRBV30	once	TRBJ2-7	TGTGCCTGGAGTGGGGTGATCAGCAGTAGCTACGAGCAGTACTTC	CAWSGVISSSYEQYF
16	.	TRBV7-9	.	TRBJ1-2	TGTGCCAGCAGCTCCGCCGGTACACAGGGACGTCATGGCTACACCTTC	CASSSAGTQGRHGYTF
11	.	TRBV20-1	.	TRBJ2-1	TGCAGTGCGTATTCCCGGGGTGAGCAGTTCTTC	CSAYSRGEQFF
18	TRBD2	TRBV11-2	once	TRBJ2-5	TGTGCCAGCAGCTTAAGAGGAGGGACTAGCGGGGATCAAGAGACCCAGTACTTC	CASSLRGGTSGDQETQYF
12	.	TRBV18	.	TRBJ1-1	TGTGCCAGCTCACCATACGAGGGCGAAGCTTTCTTT	CASSPYEGEAFF
15	.	TRBV25-1	.	TRBJ2-2	TGTGCCAGCAGTTCTTGGACGGCGAACACCGGGGAGCTGTTTTTT	CASSSWTANTGELFF
14	.	TRBV6-6	.	TRBJ1-6	TGTGCCAGCAGTCCCCCCCCGGAATATTCACCCCTCCACTTT	CASSPPPEYSPLHF
14	.	TRBV4-1	.	TRBJ2-5	TGCGCCAGCAGCCCTCCGACGTTCCAAGAGACCCAGTACTTC	CASSPPTFQETQYF
15	TRBD1	TRBV4-3	.	TRBJ1-2	TGCGCCAGCAGCCCTACGCGGGACAGGGTGGAACGCTACACCTTC	CASSPTRDRVERYTF
13	.	TRBV29-1	once	TRBJ2-3	TGCAGCGTTAGCACCCCTGGCACAGATACGCAGTATTTT	CSVSTPGTDTQYF
16	TRBD2	TRBV5-1	.	TRBJ2-1	TGCGCCAGCAGCTTACTAGCGGGAGTAGGCTACAATGAGCAGTTCTTC	CASSLLAGVGYNEQFF
16	TRBD1	TRBV15	.	TRBJ2-1	TGTGCCACCAGCAGAGAAGGGGACAGGCACTACAATGAGCAGTTCTTC	CATSREGDRHYNEQFF
16	.	TRBV6-4	.	TRBJ1-2	TGTGCCAGCAGTGACCACGACAGGTGTATGAACTATGGCTACACCTTC	CASSDHDRCMNYGYTF
15	TRBD2	TRBV7-2	.	TRBJ2-5	TGTGCCAGCAGCTTAGCGGGGGGTCTAGCGGCGACCCAGTACTTC	CASSLAGGLAATQYF
9	.	TRBV6-5	few	TRBJ1-5	TGTGCCCCGAATCAGCCCCAGCATTTT	CAPNQPQHF
13	TRBD1	TRBV27	.	TRBJ1-2	TGTGCCAGCAGTAGGGACAGGGCAAATGGCTACACCTTC	CASSRDRANGYTF
14	.	TRBV6-1	.	TRBJ2-4	TGTGCCAGCAGTGAAAGTAGCAGGGTAAACATTCAGTACTTC	CASSESSRVNIQYF
13	TRBD1	TRBV30	few	TRBJ2-5	TGTGCCTGGAGTGGACAGGGCCAAGAGACCCAGTACTTC	CAWSGQGQETQYF
13	.	TRBV5-1	.	TRBJ2-5	TGCGCCAGCAATGAGGGGGACCAAGAGACCCAGTACTTC	CASNEGDQETQYF
13	.	TRBV10-3	.	TRBJ2-7	TGTGCCATCAGTGATTTACAGGGTTCCGAGCAGTACTTC	CAISDLQGSEQYF
16	.	TRBV15	.	TRBJ2-3	TGTGCCACCAGCAGGGGCGGGGGCTCGAGCACAGATACGCAGTATTTT	CATSRGGGSSTDTQYF
16	.	TRBV6-5	once	TRBJ2-5	TGTGCCAGCAGTTACTCTGGAGGGGTTAAAAAAGGGACCCAGTACTTC	CASSYSGGVKKGTQYF
15	TRBD2	TRBV7-3	.	TRBJ2-7	TGTGCCAGCAGCTTAAATTTTGGGAGGGCCTACGAGCAGTACTTC	CASSLNFGRAYEQYF
16	.	TRBV28	.	TRBJ1-6	TGTGCCAGCAGTCCTCAGGGTAGCTCCTATAATTCACCCCTCCACTTT	CASSPQGSSYNSPLHF
14	TRBD2	TRBV4-1	.	TRBJ2-5	TGCGCCAGCAGCCATCGGGAGGGAGGAGAGACCCAGTACTTC	CASSHREGGETQYF
15	.	TRBV19	.	TRBJ2-7	TGTGCCAGTAGTATAGGTCGGCTTTTGGCGGACGAGCAGTACTTC	CASSIGRLLADEQYF
15	TRBD2	TRBV5-1	.	TRBJ2-7	TGCGCCAGCAGCTCCTACGGGACTAGCTCAAACGAGCAGTACTTC	CASSSYGTSSNEQYF
15	TRBD1	TRBV11-2	.	TRBJ1-6	TGTGCCAGCAGTTGGACAGGGGTCACTGGTTCACCCCTCCACTTT	CASSWTGVTGSPLHF
13	.	TRBV7-3	.	TRBJ2-1	TGTGCCAGCAGCGTCGGGACCGGCAATGAGCAGTTCTTC	CASSVGTGNEQFF
15	TRBD2	TRBV2	.	TRBJ2-5	TGTGCCAGCAGGAGACGACTAGCGGACCAAGAGACCCAGTACTTC	CASRRRLADQETQYF